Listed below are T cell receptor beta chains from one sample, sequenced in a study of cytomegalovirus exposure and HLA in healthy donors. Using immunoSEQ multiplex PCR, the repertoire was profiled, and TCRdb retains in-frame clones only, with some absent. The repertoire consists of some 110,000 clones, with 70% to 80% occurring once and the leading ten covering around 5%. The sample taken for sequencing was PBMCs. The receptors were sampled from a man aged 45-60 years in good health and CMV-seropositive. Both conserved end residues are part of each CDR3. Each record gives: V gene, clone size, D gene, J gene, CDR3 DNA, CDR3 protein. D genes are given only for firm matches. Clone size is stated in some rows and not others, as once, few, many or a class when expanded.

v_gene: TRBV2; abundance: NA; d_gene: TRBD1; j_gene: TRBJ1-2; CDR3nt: TGTGCCAGCAGCGAAACAGGGGACTATGGCTACACCTTC; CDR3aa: CASSETGDYGYTF
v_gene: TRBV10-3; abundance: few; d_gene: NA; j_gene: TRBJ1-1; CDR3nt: TGTGCCATCAGGGCCGAAGGGGATACGACTGAAGCTTTCTTT; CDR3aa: CAIRAEGDTTEAFF
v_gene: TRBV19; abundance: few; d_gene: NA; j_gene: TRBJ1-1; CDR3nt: TGTGCCAGTAGTGAGGTCTCAGGGCAAGCTTTCTTT; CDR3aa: CASSEVSGQAFF
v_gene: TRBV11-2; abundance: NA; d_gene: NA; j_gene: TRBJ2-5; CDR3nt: TGTGCCAGCAGCTTAGGCCGGGACTTGTTCCAAGAGACCCAGTACTTC; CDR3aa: CASSLGRDLFQETQYF
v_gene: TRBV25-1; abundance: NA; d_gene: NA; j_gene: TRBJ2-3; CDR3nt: TGTGCCAGCTCGCGTGACTCGGGACTCGATACGCAGTATTTT; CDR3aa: CASSRDSGLDTQYF
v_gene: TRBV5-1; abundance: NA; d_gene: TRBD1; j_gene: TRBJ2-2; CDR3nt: TGCGCCAGCAGTCTTCTCGGACAGGGCGTTTTGACTGGGGAGCTGTTTTTT; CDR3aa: CASSLLGQGVLTGELFF
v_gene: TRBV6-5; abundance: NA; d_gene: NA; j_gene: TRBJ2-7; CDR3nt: TGTGCCAGCCGGGAGACAGCCTTCTCCTACGAGCAGTACTTC; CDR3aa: CASRETAFSYEQYF
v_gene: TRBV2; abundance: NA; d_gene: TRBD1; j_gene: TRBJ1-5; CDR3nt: TGTGCCAGCAACCCACAGGGGACGGGGCAGCCCCAGCATTTT; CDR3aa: CASNPQGTGQPQHF
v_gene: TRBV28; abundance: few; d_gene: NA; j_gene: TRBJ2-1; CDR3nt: TGTGCCAGCAGTTTACGGGAAGACAATGAGCAGTTCTTC; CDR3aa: CASSLREDNEQFF
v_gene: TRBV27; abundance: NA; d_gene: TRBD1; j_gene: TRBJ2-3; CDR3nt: TGTGCCAGCAGTCTAAGGGGCCCGGCAGGGGGAACAGATACGCAGTATTTT; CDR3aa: CASSLRGPAGGTDTQYF
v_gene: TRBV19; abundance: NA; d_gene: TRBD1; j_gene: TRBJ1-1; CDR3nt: TGTGCCAGTAGTATACAGCGGACAGGGCCGGGGTCTGAAGCTTTCTTT; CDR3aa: CASSIQRTGPGSEAFF
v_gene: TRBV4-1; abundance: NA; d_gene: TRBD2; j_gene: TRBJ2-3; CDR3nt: TGCGCCAGCAGCCAAGAACTAGCGGGAGGCACAGATACGCAGTATTTT; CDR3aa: CASSQELAGGTDTQYF
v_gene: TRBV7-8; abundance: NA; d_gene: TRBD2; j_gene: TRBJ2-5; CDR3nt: TGTGCCAGCAGCTTAGAAGCGGGGGGGTCGGAGACCCAGTACTTC; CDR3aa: CASSLEAGGSETQYF
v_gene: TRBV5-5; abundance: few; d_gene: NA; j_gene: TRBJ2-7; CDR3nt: TGTGCCAGCAGCCTAGGACAGCCCGCCGTGAACGAGCAGTACTTC; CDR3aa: CASSLGQPAVNEQYF
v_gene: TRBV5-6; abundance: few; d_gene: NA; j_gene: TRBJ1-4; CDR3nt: TGTGCCAGCAGCCCCAATTTGTCGGGGGAAAAACTGTTTTTT; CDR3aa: CASSPNLSGEKLFF
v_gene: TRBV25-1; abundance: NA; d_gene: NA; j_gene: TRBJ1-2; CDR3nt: TGTGCCAGCAGTGTCCATTCGGGTGGCTACACCTTC; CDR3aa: CASSVHSGGYTF
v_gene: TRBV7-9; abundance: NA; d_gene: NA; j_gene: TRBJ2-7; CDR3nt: TGTGCCAGCAGCCAGACGGGGGAGCAGTACTTC; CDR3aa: CASSQTGEQYF
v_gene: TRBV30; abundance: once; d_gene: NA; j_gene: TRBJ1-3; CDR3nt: TGTGCCTGGAGTCCCGGGGGATCAAACACCATATATTTT; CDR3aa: CAWSPGGSNTIYF
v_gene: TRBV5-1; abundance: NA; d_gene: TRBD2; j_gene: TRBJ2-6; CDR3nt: TGCGCCAGCAGCTTCACTAGCGTTAACTCTGGGGCCAACGTCCTGACTTTC; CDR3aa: CASSFTSVNSGANVLTF
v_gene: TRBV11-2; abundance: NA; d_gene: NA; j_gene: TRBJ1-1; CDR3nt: TGTGCCAGCAGCTTAGATCAGAGACAGATGAACACTGAAGCTTTCTTT; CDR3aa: CASSLDQRQMNTEAFF
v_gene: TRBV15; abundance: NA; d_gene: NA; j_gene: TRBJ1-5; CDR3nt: TGTGCCACCAGCCCCAGGAGGGAGGGCTACCGCAATCAGCCCCAGCATTTT; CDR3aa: CATSPRREGYRNQPQHF
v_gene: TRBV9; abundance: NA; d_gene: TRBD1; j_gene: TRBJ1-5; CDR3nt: TGTGCCAGCAGCGTAGGAGGGACAGGGAATCAGCCCCAGCATTTT; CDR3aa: CASSVGGTGNQPQHF
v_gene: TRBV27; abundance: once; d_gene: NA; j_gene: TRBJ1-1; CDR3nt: TGTGCCAGCAGTTTATCGGGGGGAGCTCTGTATTTCGCTTTCTTT; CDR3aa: CASSLSGGALYFAFF
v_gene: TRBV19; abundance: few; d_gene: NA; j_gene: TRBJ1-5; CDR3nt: TGTGCCAGTAGTATAGCCGGGAATCAGCCCCAGCATTTT; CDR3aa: CASSIAGNQPQHF
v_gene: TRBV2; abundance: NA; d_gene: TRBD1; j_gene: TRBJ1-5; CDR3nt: TGTGCCAGCACAGGACAGGGCGGGGGGCCCCAGCATTTT; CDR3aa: CASTGQGGGPQHF
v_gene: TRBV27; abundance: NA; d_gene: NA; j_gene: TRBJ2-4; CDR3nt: TGTGCCAGCAGTACTCGACCGGGGGACATTCAGTACTTC; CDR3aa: CASSTRPGDIQYF
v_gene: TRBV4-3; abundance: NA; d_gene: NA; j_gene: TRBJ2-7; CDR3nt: TGCGCCAGCAGCCAAAGAACAGGGTTTGCCTCGTACTCCTACGAGCAGTACTTC; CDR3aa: CASSQRTGFASYSYEQYF
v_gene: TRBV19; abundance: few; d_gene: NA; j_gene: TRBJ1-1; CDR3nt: TGTGCCAGTAGCCCTCTAGTGAACACTGAAGCTTTCTTT; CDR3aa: CASSPLVNTEAFF
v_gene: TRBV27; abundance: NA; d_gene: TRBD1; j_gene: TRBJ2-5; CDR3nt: TGTGCCAGCAGTGGTTCTCAGGGGGCGCGGGAGACCCAGTACTTC; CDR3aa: CASSGSQGARETQYF
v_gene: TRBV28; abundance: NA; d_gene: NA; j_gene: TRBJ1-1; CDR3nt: TGTGCCAGCAGTTCCCCGGCGGAGGGCCGGGGCACTGAAGCTTTCTTT; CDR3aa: CASSSPAEGRGTEAFF
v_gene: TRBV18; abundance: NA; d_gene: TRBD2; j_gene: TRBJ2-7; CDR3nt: TGTGCCAGCTCACCAGGTCCGCCCAGCGGGAATTACGAGCAGTACTTC; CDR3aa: CASSPGPPSGNYEQYF
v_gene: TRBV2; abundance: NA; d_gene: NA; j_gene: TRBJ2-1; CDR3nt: TGTGCCAGCAGTGAAGCGGTAAGCGGAGTCTACAATGAGCAGTTCTTC; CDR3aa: CASSEAVSGVYNEQFF
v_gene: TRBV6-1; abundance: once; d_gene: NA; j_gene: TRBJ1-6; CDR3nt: TGTGCCAGCAGTCCCTCGGGGGAATATAATTCACCCCTCCACTTT; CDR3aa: CASSPSGEYNSPLHF
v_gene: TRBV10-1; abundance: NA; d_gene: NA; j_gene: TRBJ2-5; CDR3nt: TGCGCCAGCAGTGAGGGCGGGAAAGAGACCCAGTACTTC; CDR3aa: CASSEGGKETQYF
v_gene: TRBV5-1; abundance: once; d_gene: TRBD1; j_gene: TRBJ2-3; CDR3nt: TGCGCCAGCAGCACGCAGGGGGCGCAAGGAGCAGATACGCAGTATTTT; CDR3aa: CASSTQGAQGADTQYF
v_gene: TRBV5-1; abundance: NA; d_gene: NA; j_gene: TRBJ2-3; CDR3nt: TGCGCCAGCAGTTCCGTTCAGTACACAGATACGCAGTATTTT; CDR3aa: CASSSVQYTDTQYF
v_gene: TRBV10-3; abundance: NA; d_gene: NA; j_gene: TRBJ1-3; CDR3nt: TGTGCCCTACAGCCGGTTGGGGGAAACACCATATATTTT; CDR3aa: CALQPVGGNTIYF
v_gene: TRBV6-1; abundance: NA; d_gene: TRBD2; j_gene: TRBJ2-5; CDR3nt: TGTGCCAGCAGTGAAGTTTCGACTAGCAAAGAGACCCAGTACTTC; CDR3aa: CASSEVSTSKETQYF
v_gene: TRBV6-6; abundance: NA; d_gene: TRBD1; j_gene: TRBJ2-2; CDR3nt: TGTGCCAGCAGCCCACCGGGACAGGGATCCACCGGGGAGCTGTTTTTT; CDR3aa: CASSPPGQGSTGELFF
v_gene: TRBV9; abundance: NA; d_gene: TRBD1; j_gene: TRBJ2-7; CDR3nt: TGTGCCAGCAGCGTAGCTCCGACAGGGGGCTACGAGCAGTACTTC; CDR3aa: CASSVAPTGGYEQYF
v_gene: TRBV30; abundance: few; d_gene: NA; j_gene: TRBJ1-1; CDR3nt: TGTGCCTGGAAAGAGGCAGACCGAATGAACACTGAAGCTTTCTTT; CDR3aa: CAWKEADRMNTEAFF
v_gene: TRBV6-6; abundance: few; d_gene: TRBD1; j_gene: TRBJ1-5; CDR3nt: TGTGCCAGCAGTTTGGACGACAGGGAGGGCAATCAGCCCCAGCATTTT; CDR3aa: CASSLDDREGNQPQHF
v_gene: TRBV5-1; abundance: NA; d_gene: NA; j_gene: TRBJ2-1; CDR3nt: TGCGCCAGCAGCTTGGGCGGGTTTGGCTCCTACAATGAGCAGTTCTTC; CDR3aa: CASSLGGFGSYNEQFF
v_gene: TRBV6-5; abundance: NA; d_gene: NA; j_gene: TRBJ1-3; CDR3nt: TGTGCCAGCAGTTTACAGGGCTCTGGAAACACCATATATTTT; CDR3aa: CASSLQGSGNTIYF
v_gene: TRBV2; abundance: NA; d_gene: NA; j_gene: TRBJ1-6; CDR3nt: TGTGCCAGCAGTGATTTCTCCCTCTATAATTCACCCCTCCACTTT; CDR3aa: CASSDFSLYNSPLHF
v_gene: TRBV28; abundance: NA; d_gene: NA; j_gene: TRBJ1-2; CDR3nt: TGTGCCAGCAGAGTCAGCCTAGCTAACTATGGCTACACCTTC; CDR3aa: CASRVSLANYGYTF
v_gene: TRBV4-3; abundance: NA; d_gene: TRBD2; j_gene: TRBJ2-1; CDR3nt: TGCGCCAGCAGCCGAATTCTAGCGGGAGGTTTTGATGAGCAGTTCTTC; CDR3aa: CASSRILAGGFDEQFF
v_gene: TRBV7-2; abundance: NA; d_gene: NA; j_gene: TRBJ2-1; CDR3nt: TGTGCCAGCAGCCCGAACGGGCAGGGTATGAATGAGCAGTTCTTC; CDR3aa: CASSPNGQGMNEQFF
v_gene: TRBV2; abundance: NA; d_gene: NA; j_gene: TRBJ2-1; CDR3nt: TGTGTCAGCAAGGAGGGAGCCTTTTCGGGTGAGCAGTTCTTC; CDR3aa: CVSKEGAFSGEQFF
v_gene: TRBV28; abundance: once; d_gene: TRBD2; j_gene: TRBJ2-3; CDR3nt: TGTGCCAGCAAACCTTCCGGCGGGGGGACCGGGGAACCAGATACGCAGTATTTT; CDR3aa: CASKPSGGGTGEPDTQYF
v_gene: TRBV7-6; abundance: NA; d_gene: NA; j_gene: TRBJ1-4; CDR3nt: TGTGCCAGCAGCGCCCTCGGGTCCGCCGAAAAACTGTTTTTT; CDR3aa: CASSALGSAEKLFF
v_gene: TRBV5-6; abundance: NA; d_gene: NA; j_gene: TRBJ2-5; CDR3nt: TGTGCCAGCAGCGCGTTACCGGGAGCCGGAGAGACCCAGTACTTC; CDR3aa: CASSALPGAGETQYF
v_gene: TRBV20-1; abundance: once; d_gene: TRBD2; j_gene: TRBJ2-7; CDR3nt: TGCAGTGTTGGTAGCGGGATCGAGCAGTACTTC; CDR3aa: CSVGSGIEQYF
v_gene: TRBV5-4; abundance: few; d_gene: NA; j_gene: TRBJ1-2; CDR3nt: TGTGCCAGCAGCTATGTGCAGGGTCGAGATGGCTACACCTTC; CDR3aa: CASSYVQGRDGYTF
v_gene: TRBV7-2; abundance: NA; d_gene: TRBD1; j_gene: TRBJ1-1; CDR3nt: TGTGCCAGCAGCTCGACAGGGGGGGTGACTGAAGCTTTCTTT; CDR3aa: CASSSTGGVTEAFF
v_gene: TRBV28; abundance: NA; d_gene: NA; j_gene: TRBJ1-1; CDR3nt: TGTGCCAGCATGGGCGAGGGAAGGACTGAAGCTTTCTTT; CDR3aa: CASMGEGRTEAFF
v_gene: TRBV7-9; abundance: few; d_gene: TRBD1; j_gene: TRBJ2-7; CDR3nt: TGTGCCAGCAGCTTAGCGGGACAGGGGGTGTACGAGCAGTACTTC; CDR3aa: CASSLAGQGVYEQYF
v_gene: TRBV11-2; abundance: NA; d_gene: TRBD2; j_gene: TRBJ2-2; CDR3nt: TGTGCCAGCAGCTTAGGCGGGGGGCCCACCGGGGAGCTGTTTTTT; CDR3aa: CASSLGGGPTGELFF
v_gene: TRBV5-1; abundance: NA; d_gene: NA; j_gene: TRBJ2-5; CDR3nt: TGCGCCAGCAGCCCTCCATCTGGGGCGACCCAGTACTTC; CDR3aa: CASSPPSGATQYF
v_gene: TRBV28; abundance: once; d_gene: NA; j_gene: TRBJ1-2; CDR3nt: TGTGCCAGCAGTTTATGGGCAGGGGAGAATGGCTACACCTTC; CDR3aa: CASSLWAGENGYTF